These 2 T cell receptor beta chains were sequenced from one sample in a study of blood T cell repertoires in COVID-19. Sequencing used immunoSEQ multiplex PCR; TCRdb keeps in-frame clones, though not all of them. The table has just over 300,000 clones, around 90% seen once. The sample consisted of PBMCs or T cells enriched from blood (not recorded which). These receptors originate from a young woman with acute COVID-19.

The V gene is TRBV5-8, the J gene TRBJ1-2; a weak D match, TRBD1 (6 bases). V was trimmed by 7 bases and J by 8 bases, leaving 12 bases between them. The CDR3 consists of 11 residues. Germline assignment: CDR1 SGHTS and CDR2 YDEGEE. The CDR3 coding sequence is TGTGCCAGCCCGCCTGGACAGGGCTACACCTTC. It is translated as CASPPGQGYTF.

This clone appeared a single time. This chain joins TRBV10-2 and TRBJ1-5; D gene uncertain. CDR3 size: 13 residues. The V end was cut by 7 bases, the J end by 6 bases, with 13 bases between. CDR1 and CDR2 from the germline V gene are WSHSY and SAAADI. The CDR3 sequence is CASNGGEGQPQHF. DNA for the CDR3: TGCGCCAGCAACGGCGGAGAAGGTCAGCCCCAGCATTTT.